These 28 T cell receptor beta chains came from one sample sequenced in a study of CD8 T cells in ankylosing spondylitis. Study findings and constraints: Seemingly distinctive of ankylosing spondylitis blood was a TCR beta motif formed by eight highly homologous variants.

Antigen specificity for these receptors is unknown. TCRdb used MiXCR to reprocess the 5' RACE reads, holding one entry per CDR3 protein. The table includes fewer than 650,000 distinct CDR3 sequences, roughly 13% detected once. Source material: blood, either unsorted or a sorted T cell fraction (not recorded which). Receptor source: a male donor with ankylosing spondylitis.

The gene calls are TRBV6-6 and TRBJ2-7; perhaps TRBD2 as D (6 bases). Trimming shortened V by 8 bases and J by 6 bases, and 14 bases separated the two germline ends. This CDR3 has 12 residues. The germline V gene encodes CDR1 MNHNY and CDR2 SVGAGI (reference sequence). The CDR3 loop is CASGSGWCEQYF. As DNA, the CDR3 is TGTGCCAGCGGGAGCGGGTGGTGCGAGCAGTACTTC.

This clonotype appeared a few times. The chain recombines TRBV3-1 with TRBJ1-2, with unresolved D. Trimming took 0 bases from V and 8 from J, leaving 19 bases between them. The CDR3 covers 16 residues. The germline V gene encodes CDR1 LGHDT and CDR2 YNNKEL (reference sequence). CDR3 sequence reads: CASSQDTRSSLGGYTF. For the CDR3, the DNA is TGTGCCAGCAGCCAAGATACGAGGTCGTCCCTCGGGGGCTACACCTTC.

This clonotype was recorded many times. The chain carries TRBV5-1 and TRBJ1-1; unclear D gene. Trimming removed 0 bases at V and 2 bases at J, with 17 bases between. Germline CDR1 reads SGHRS; CDR2 reads YFSETQ. This CDR3 is built from 17 residues. The CDR3 coding sequence is TGCGCCAGCAGCTTGGTCCCAGGCCTTTCCACAAACACTGAAGCTTTCTTT. It encodes CASSLVPGLSTNTEAFF. The full variable domain, with the rest looked up from reference TRBV5-1 and TRBJ1-1, is KAGVTQTPRYLIKTRGQQVTLSCSPISGHRSVSWYQQTPGQGLQFLFEYFSETQRNKGNFPGRFSGRQFSNSRSEMNVSTLELGDSALYLCASSLVPGLSTNTEAFFGQGTRLTVV.

The sample holds a few counts of this clonotype. The chain links TRBV12-3 or TRBV12-4 to TRBJ2-7; D possibly matches TRBD1 or TRBD2 (5 bases each). The V end was cut by 6 bases, the J end by 6 bases, with 15 bases between. CDR3 length: 13 amino acids. The CDR3 DNA follows: TGTGCCAGCAGCCCCGGGACCGCCTTCGAGCAGTACTTC. Amino acids: CASSPGTAFEQYF.

This clonotype was seen many times. The chain has TRBV12-3 or TRBV12-4 and TRBJ1-5; 8 nucleotides match TRBD1. V lost 6 bases and J lost 2; bases outside the gene matches: 9. This CDR3 comprises 16 residues. Written as DNA, the CDR3 is TGTGCCAGCAGCCCGGACAGGGTTAGAGGCAATCAGCCCCAGCATTTT. Its translation: CASSPDRVRGNQPQHF.

The genes are TRBV7-8 and TRBJ2-5, with 8 bases matching TRBD2. The CDR3 runs to 16 residues. The germline V gene has CDR1 SGHVS and CDR2 FQNEAQ. The ends lost 4 bases at V and 7 bases at J; junction bases unmatched: 14. CDR3 nucleotide sequence: TGTGCCAGCAGCTCCTGGTTGGCGGGAGGAGCGGGGACCCAGTACTTC. It is translated as CASSSWLAGGAGTQYF. The entire variable domain, with the rest obtained from reference TRBV7-8 and TRBJ2-5, is as follows: GAGVSQSPRYKVAKRGQDVALRCDPISGHVSLFWYQQALGQGPEFLTYFQNEAQLDKSGLPSDRFFAERPEGSVSTLKIQRTQQEDSAVYLCASSSWLAGGAGTQYFGPGTRLLVL.

The rearrangement links TRBV5-6 to TRBJ2-1; 9 nucleotides line up with TRBD1. Germline trimming cut 0 bases from V and 8 bases from J; bases unmatched to any gene: 9. The CDR3 contains 16 residues. The germline CDR1 and CDR2 sequences are SGHDT and YYEEEE. CDR3 region: CASSLEERDRVYEQFF. The CDR3 bases are TGTGCCAGCAGCTTGGAGGAGCGGGACAGGGTATATGAGCAGTTCTTC.

The J gene is TRBJ2-5, the V gene TRBV11-2; D unresolved. V was shortened by 5 bases and J by 1 base, with 8 bases between the two germline ends. The CDR3 covers 13 residues. Germline assignment: CDR1 SGHAT and CDR2 FQNNGV. The CDR3 loop is CASSPNLQETQYF. The CDR3, as DNA: TGTGCCAGCAGCCCGAACCTCCAAGAGACCCAGTACTTC.

This clonotype was found many times. J is TRBJ1-3 and V is TRBV24-1; a weak D match, TRBD1 (6 bases). The CDR3 extends over 15 amino acids. The germline V gene has CDR1 KGHDR and CDR2 SFDVKD. Trimming left V 6 bases short and J 2 bases short, with 13 bases between. The CDR3 spells CATSLGGGTGNTIYF. Here the CDR3 DNA reads TGTGCCACCAGTCTCGGCGGGGGCACTGGAAACACCATATATTTT.

In this sample, this clonotype turned up a few times. Written as DNA, the CDR3 is TGTGCCAGCAGCTTAAGTCAGGGGCTAGGGAATGAGCAGTTCTTC. This sequence encodes CASSLSQGLGNEQFF. The chain links TRBV7-2 to TRBJ2-1, with D perhaps TRBD1 (6 bases). Germline CDR1 and CDR2: SGHTA and FQGNSA. The CDR3 is 15 residues long. Trimming left V 2 bases short and J 7 bases short, with 15 bases between.

The table lists this clonotype with a few counts. The genes are TRBV6-4 and TRBJ2-1; TRBD2 aligns across 7 bases. V dropped 2 bases and J dropped 7; count of bases not matched to a gene: 8. Looked up from germline, CDR1 is MRHNA and CDR2 is SNTAGT. The CDR3 runs to 15 residues. The CDR3 DNA sequence: TGTGCCAGCAGTGACGGGGCGGGAGTGGGGAATGAGCAGTTCTTC. Protein sequence: CASSDGAGVGNEQFF.

The chain recombines TRBV5-6 with TRBJ1-1; perhaps TRBD1 as D (6 bases). V shed 3 bases and J shed 0 bases, with 12 bases lying between them. The CDR3 extends over 15 amino acids. Germline lookup yields CDR1 SGHDT and CDR2 YYEEEE. CDR3: CASSWGGRLNTEAFF. The CDR3, as DNA: TGTGCCAGCAGCTGGGGGGGCAGATTGAACACTGAAGCTTTCTTT.

The V call is TRBV20-1, the J call TRBJ2-2, with D uncertain. CDR3 length equals 13 residues. Germline-derived CDR1 and CDR2 are DFQATT and SNEGSKA (reference sequence). V was shortened by 3 bases and J by 5 bases, with 10 bases between the two germline ends. CDR3 residues: CSASRLVTGELFF. Written as DNA, the CDR3 is TGCAGTGCTAGTCGACTGGTGACCGGGGAGCTGTTTTTT.

This clonotype was detected many times. The chain is built from TRBV12-3 or TRBV12-4 and TRBJ2-2; the match to TRBD1 covers 9 bases. This CDR3 spans 16 amino acids. The V and J ends lost 6 bases and 2 bases, in that order; junction bases with no gene match: 7. As DNA, the CDR3 is TGTGCCAGCAGGTTAAAACAGGGGGCCAACACCGGGGAGCTGTTTTTT. Amino acid sequence: CASRLKQGANTGELFF.

The CDR3 here is CASSAYRGGGGTEAFF. DNA of the CDR3: TGTGCCAGCAGCGCTTACAGGGGGGGTGGCGGCACTGAAGCTTTCTTT. This rearrangement joins TRBV13 to TRBJ1-1; the match to TRBD1 covers 8 bases. Germline CDR1 PRHDT, CDR2 FYEKMQ (reference sequence). There are 16 residues in the CDR3. After removal of 5 bases from V and 4 bases from J, the junction contained 12 bases not matched to a gene.

The table lists this clonotype with a few counts. The rearrangement links TRBV7-6 to TRBJ2-7, with 10 bases aligning to TRBD1. The V gene's germline CDR1 is SGHVS and CDR2 FNYEAQ. The CDR3 contains 16 residues. V dropped 0 bases and J dropped 3; count of bases not matched to a gene: 5. The CDR3 loop is CASSLAQGDRGYEQYF. DNA of the CDR3: TGTGCCAGCAGCTTAGCCCAGGGGGACAGGGGCTACGAGCAGTACTTC.

This clonotype was seen more than once but under ten times. The V call is TRBV12-3 or TRBV12-4, the J call TRBJ2-1; D not certain. Trimming pared 5 bases from V and 7 bases from J, leaving 21 bases between. The CDR3 contains 16 residues. The CDR3 here is CASSIGPGDMGNEQFF. For the CDR3, the DNA is TGTGCCAGCAGTATTGGGCCAGGTGATATGGGGAATGAGCAGTTCTTC.

The J gene is TRBJ2-7, the V gene TRBV10-2; D gene uncertain. Trimming left V 4 bases short and J 2 bases short, with 6 bases between. CDR1 and CDR2 (germline): WSHSY, SAAADI. The CDR3 length is 12 residues. CDR3 bases: TGCGCCAGCAGTGCTGAAACCTACGAGCAGTACGTC. It translates to CASSAETYEQYV.

The chain carries TRBV28 and TRBJ1-5; 9 bases are a match to TRBD1. J lost 3 bases, V lost 7 bases, and 10 bases had no gene match. Germline CDR1 MDHEN, CDR2 SYDVKM. This CDR3 spans 16 amino acids. Here the CDR3 reads CASNSRDRGNNQPQHF. Written as DNA, the CDR3 is TGTGCCAGCAATTCCCGAGACAGGGGGAACAATCAGCCCCAGCATTTT.

This clonotype was seen at least ten times. The V gene is TRBV3-1, the J gene TRBJ2-7; tentatively, D is TRBD2 (6 bases). The CDR3 has 13 residues. V gave up 4 bases and J gave up 2 bases, with 9 bases separating them. Germline assignment: CDR1 LGHDT and CDR2 YNNKEL (reference sequence). CDR3 protein: CASSLGLTYEQYV. In DNA form, the CDR3 reads TGTGCCAGCAGCCTGGGACTTACCTACGAGCAGTACGTC.

The chain's CDR3 is CASSDRAGANVLTF. The CDR3 coding sequence is TGTGCCAGCAGTGACAGGGCTGGGGCCAACGTCCTGACTTTC. J is TRBJ2-6 and V is TRBV2; D might be TRBD1 (5 bases). Trimming shortened V by 3 bases and J by 2 bases, and 5 bases separated the two germline ends. The CDR3 length is 14 residues. In germline, CDR1 is SNHLY, CDR2 FYNNEI.

The chain is built from TRBV27 and TRBJ2-7; 9 bases agree with TRBD2. This CDR3 has 16 residues. Per germline, CDR1 MNHEY and CDR2 SMNVEV (reference sequence). After removal of 4 bases from V and 2 bases from J, the junction contained 9 bases not matched to a gene. CDR3 nucleotide sequence: TGTGCCAGCAGTTCCCTAGCGGGACCTTCAACCTACGAGCAGTACGTC. This translates into CASSSLAGPSTYEQYV.

This chain connects TRBV20-1 to TRBJ1-4, with D possibly being TRBD1 (5 bases). CDR1 DFQATT and CDR2 SNEGSKA come from the germline V gene (reference sequence). This CDR3 is 14 amino acids long. The V end was cut by 5 bases, the J end by 5 bases, with 15 bases between. The CDR3 DNA reads as TGCAGTGCTGGCGATGACAGCAGAAATGAAAAACTGTTTTTT. Translating gives CSAGDDSRNEKLFF.

The chain couples TRBV12-3 or TRBV12-4 to TRBJ1-1; D unclear. With 5 bases removed from V and 1 base from J, the gap between germline ends came to 11 bases. The CDR3 has 14 amino acids. CDR3 DNA sequence: TGTGCCAGCAGTGTTCGGATCGGGAACACTGAAGCTTTCTTT. This translates into CASSVRIGNTEAFF.

This clonotype was detected only a few times. CDR3 region: CASSHGGNSPLHF. DNA for the CDR3: TGTGCCAGCAGTCACGGGGGGAATTCACCCCTCCACTTT. This chain joins TRBV3-1 and TRBJ1-6, with a tentative D call TRBD1 (5 bases). The CDR3 is 13 amino acids. CDR1 and CDR2 from the germline V gene are LGHDT and YNNKEL (reference sequence). V was clipped by 6 bases and J by 7 bases, with 10 bases between them.

Details on this clonotype: At one of its ends the junction is not consistent with the germline gene, which may arise from a read error. The chain couples TRBV12-3 or TRBV12-4 to TRBJ2-5; 13 bases align to TRBD2. The CDR3 sequence is 14 residues long. The CDR3 here is CASRTLAGGPPVNF. The DNA of the CDR3 is TGTGCCAGCAGGACACTAGCGGGAGGGCCTCCCGTCAACTTC.

A few counts support this clonotype. The rearrangement joins TRBV3-1 to TRBJ1-1, with 7 bases fitting TRBD1. Germline V CDR1 and CDR2: LGHDT, YNNKEL (reference sequence). Germline trimming cut 5 bases from V and 3 bases from J; bases unmatched to any gene: 12. The CDR3 totals 16 residues. The CDR3 is CASSLTGDLGDTEAFF. DNA of the CDR3: TGTGCCAGCAGCTTAACAGGGGATTTAGGCGACACTGAAGCTTTCTTT.

V gene TRBV20-1 combines with J gene TRBJ1-1; D not certain. In germline, CDR1 is DFQATT, CDR2 SNEGSKA (reference sequence). The CDR3 is made up of 13 amino acids. Trimming took 1 base from V and 6 from J, leaving 12 bases between them. CDR3 DNA: TGCAGTGCTAGAGCCGTTGCGGAGGCTGAAGCTTTCTTT. This encodes CSARAVAEAEAFF.